This TCR beta chain was recovered during a study of T cell responses to AZD1222 COVID-19 vaccine. Assay used: immunoSEQ multiplex PCR; TCRdb lists only in-frame clones, some missing. This repertoire shows about 130,000 clones, over 85% found once; its top ten account for 0.85% to 1.3%. CDR3 length: 16 residues. V was pared by 2 bases and J by 0 bases, with 8 bases between. Germline CDR1 reads KGHSH; CDR2 reads LQKENI. The sample consisted of peripheral blood, taken 28 days after the second AZD1222 dose. This clonotype originated in an adult who received the AZD1222 COVID-19 vaccine. The gene calls are TRBV18 and TRBJ1-6; D remains unclear. CDR3 coding DNA: TGTGCCAGCTCACCAGAGACCAGCTCCTATAATTCACCCCTCCACTTT. It encodes CASSPETSSYNSPLHF.